These 32 T cell receptor beta chains were sequenced from one sample in a study of blood T cell repertoires in COVID-19. Here immunoSEQ multiplex PCR was the method, and the copy in TCRdb shows in-frame clones only, minus some. This sample carries 150,000 to 200,000 clones, under 80% of them seen once, and the ten largest clones take about a sixth. The sequenced material came from PBMCs or T cells enriched from blood (not recorded which). All receptors derive from a woman aged 45 to 65 with acute COVID-19.

The chain recombines TRBV4-1 with TRBJ1-6; no definite D call. V was pared by 1 base and J by 0 bases, with 10 bases between. There are 17 residues in the CDR3. Germline assignment: CDR1 MGHRA and CDR2 YSYEKL. The CDR3 sequence is CASSQGILSSYNSPLHF. The CDR3, as DNA: TGCGCCAGCAGCCAAGGCATCCTGAGCTCCTATAATTCACCCCTCCACTTT.

J is TRBJ1-2 and V is TRBV7-9; 7 nucleotides match TRBD1. Germline-derived CDR1 and CDR2 are SEHNR and FQNEAQ (reference sequence). J lost 1 base, V lost 5 bases, and 10 bases had no gene match. The CDR3 is made up of 16 amino acids. DNA for the CDR3: TGTGCCAGCAGCCCGCCGCCGCGACAGGGTAACTATGGCTACACCTTC. Its protein product is CASSPPPRQGNYGYTF.

The rearrangement joins TRBV5-5 to TRBJ2-3; TRBD2 might be the D (5 bases). The CDR3 has 15 amino acids. Germline V CDR1 and CDR2: SGHKS, YYEKEE (reference sequence). The V gene lost 0 bases and the J gene lost 6 bases, with 14 bases spanning the gap. The CDR3 nucleotides are TGTGCCAGCAGCTTGGTCGGTTTACTAGGGGATACGCAGTATTTT. Its translation: CASSLVGLLGDTQYF.

This rearrangement joins TRBV2 to TRBJ1-4; D unclear. Trimming removed 2 bases at V and 7 bases at J, with 11 bases between. Germline-derived CDR1 and CDR2 are SNHLY and FYNNEI. This CDR3 spans 14 amino acids. The CDR3 loop is CASSEWTAGEKLFF. The CDR3 nucleotides are TGTGCCAGCAGTGAATGGACTGCAGGTGAAAAACTGTTTTTT.

The V and J genes are TRBV19 and TRBJ1-2; D uncertain. The germline V gene encodes CDR1 LNHDA and CDR2 SQIVND (reference sequence). Trimming took off 7 bases at V and 8 bases at J, with 11 bases between the two ends. This CDR3 comprises 11 residues. CDR3 in amino acids: CASKEGWGYTF. Written as DNA, the CDR3 is TGTGCCAGTAAAGAGGGTTGGGGCTACACCTTC.

This chain uses TRBV7-3 with TRBJ2-5; D is ambiguous. Trimming shortened V by 4 bases and J by 2 bases, and 8 bases separated the two germline ends. The germline gives CDR1 SGHTA, CDR2 FQGTGA. The CDR3 sequence is 13 residues long. The CDR3 DNA reads TGTGCCAGCAGCTCTGGGCCTCAAGAGACCCAGTACTTC. Translation gives CASSSGPQETQYF.

This chain joins TRBV28 and TRBJ2-3; D call uncertain. CDR1 and CDR2 (germline): MDHEN, SYDVKM. V gave up 2 bases and J gave up 4 bases, with 13 bases separating them. The CDR3 loop spans 15 amino acids. DNA of the CDR3: TGTGCCAGCAGTTTACCCTCCGATGCGCCAGATACGCAGTATTTT. This translates into CASSLPSDAPDTQYF. Looking up the rest from reference TRBV28 and TRBJ2-3 gives the full variable domain: DVKVTQSSRYLVKRTGEKVFLECVQDMDHENMFWYRQDPGLGLRLIYFSYDVKMKEKGDIPEGYSVSREKKERFSLILESASTNQTSMYLCASSLPSDAPDTQYFGPGTRLTVL.

The chain has TRBV19 and TRBJ2-2, with 8 bases identical to TRBD1. Germline assignment: CDR1 LNHDA and CDR2 SQIVND (reference sequence). The length of the CDR3 is 17 residues. V shed 8 bases, J shed 4 bases, and the junction held 15 bases outside the gene matches. The CDR3 protein is CASLRQVTGAATGELFF. In nucleotides, the CDR3 is TGTGCCAGTTTACGCCAAGTGACAGGGGCGGCCACCGGGGAGCTGTTTTTT.

A few counts support this clone. V and J are TRBV28 and TRBJ2-5, with 7 bases identical to TRBD1. This CDR3 is built from 14 residues. Germline values: CDR1 MDHEN, CDR2 SYDVKM. V trimming: 4 bases; J trimming: 0 bases; junction bases outside the gene matches: 2. The CDR3: CASSSGQDQETQYF. The CDR3 DNA is TGTGCCAGCAGTTCCGGACAGGACCAAGAGACCCAGTACTTC.

The V and J genes are TRBV19 and TRBJ1-2; 10 positions agree with TRBD1. This CDR3 has 14 residues. V lost 11 bases, J lost 0 bases, and 6 bases stayed unmatched. Per germline, CDR1 LNHDA and CDR2 SQIVND (reference sequence). CDR3 region: CAGSGTGANYGYTF. The CDR3 coding sequence is TGTGCCGGCTCCGGGACAGGGGCTAACTATGGCTACACCTTC.

Comment on this clone: Other DNA sequences in the sample encode the same CDR3. This sequence joins TRBV18 and TRBJ1-5; no definite D call. Trimming shortened V by 2 bases and J by 4 bases, and 6 bases separated the two germline ends. This CDR3 has 13 amino acids. Germline lookup yields CDR1 KGHSH and CDR2 LQKENI. The CDR3 region has the DNA TGTGCCAGCTCACCAGGGAGAAATCAGCCCCAGCATTTT. Encoded protein: CASSPGRNQPQHF.

The chain joins TRBV4-3 to TRBJ2-1; D is perhaps TRBD2 (5 bases). Trimming stripped 0 bases from V and 13 bases from J, with 13 bases between. This CDR3 is 13 amino acids long. Germline values: CDR1 LGHNA, CDR2 YSLEER. CDR3 sequence: CASSQEGGSPQFF. CDR3 in DNA: TGCGCCAGCAGCCAAGAGGGTGGGAGTCCCCAGTTCTTC.

The gene calls are TRBV7-2 and TRBJ1-1; no reliable D call. Trimming left V 5 bases short and J 1 base short, with 8 bases between. Germline CDR1 SGHTA, CDR2 FQGNSA. The CDR3 spans 13 residues. The CDR3: CASSPRQNTEAFF. The CDR3 nucleotides read TGTGCCAGCAGCCCCCGACAGAACACTGAAGCTTTCTTT.

The CDR3 sequence is CASSDHRGLGGYTF. In DNA form, the CDR3 reads TGTGCCAGCAGTGATCACAGGGGGCTTGGGGGCTACACCTTC. The chain joins TRBV6-4 to TRBJ1-2; 9 nucleotides match TRBD1. The germline gives CDR1 MRHNA, CDR2 SNTAGT. V shed 3 bases and J 8 bases; nucleotides not matched to a gene: 7. The CDR3 is 14 residues long.

The chain couples TRBV5-1 to TRBJ1-1; tentative D call: TRBD1 (5 bases). The V end lost 4 bases, the J end lost 5 bases, and 12 bases lay between the germline ends. The CDR3 has 13 amino acids. Germline CDR1 SGHRS, CDR2 YFSETQ. CDR3 sequence (DNA): TGCGCCAGCAGCCGGGGGATAGGTACTGAAGCTTTCTTT. Protein: CASSRGIGTEAFF.

V usage is TRBV28 and J usage is TRBJ1-1; the match to TRBD1 covers 7 bases. Germline-derived CDR1 and CDR2 are MDHEN and SYDVKM. V gave up 3 bases and J gave up 8 bases; unmatched junction bases: 12. The CDR3 is made up of 15 amino acids. The CDR3 region is CASSLLQTGQAEAFF. Written as DNA, the CDR3 is TGTGCCAGCAGTTTGTTGCAGACAGGGCAGGCCGAAGCTTTCTTT.

This clone came up a few times. V and J are TRBV28 and TRBJ2-3; D possibly corresponds to TRBD1 (5 bases). The V gene's germline CDR1 is MDHEN and CDR2 SYDVKM. The CDR3 sequence is 17 residues long. The germline V and J ends were trimmed by 4 bases and 0 bases, with 17 bases remaining between them. The CDR3 reads CASSWARVGESTDTQYF. DNA for the CDR3: TGTGCCAGCAGTTGGGCCCGGGTAGGGGAAAGCACAGATACGCAGTATTTT. The full variable domain, completed using reference TRBV28 and TRBJ2-3, is DVKVTQSSRYLVKRTGEKVFLECVQDMDHENMFWYRQDPGLGLRLIYFSYDVKMKEKGDIPEGYSVSREKKERFSLILESASTNQTSMYLCASSWARVGESTDTQYFGPGTRLTVL.

The chain carries TRBV27 and TRBJ2-1; D not certain. Trimming took off 6 bases at V and 7 bases at J, with 10 bases between the two ends. The CDR3 loop spans 12 amino acids. Germline loops: CDR1 MNHEY, CDR2 SMNVEV (reference sequence). CDR3 protein: CASRRNRNEQFF. The CDR3 nucleotides are TGTGCCAGCAGGAGGAATAGGAATGAGCAGTTCTTC.

This chain connects TRBV7-9 to TRBJ1-3, with D perhaps matching TRBD1 (6 bases). From germline, CDR1 is SEHNR and CDR2 FQNEAQ (reference sequence). The CDR3 spans 16 residues. V was cut by 5 bases and J by 0 bases, with 14 bases left in between. The DNA for the CDR3 is TGTGCCAGCAGCCTACAGGGTCCTGACTCTGGAAACACCATATATTTT. Amino acids: CASSLQGPDSGNTIYF.

The sample holds one count of this clone. CDR3 residues: CASSPSGGGSYEQYV. CDR3 sequence (DNA): TGTGCCAGCAGCCCCAGCGGGGGGGGTTCCTACGAGCAGTACGTC. This chain uses TRBV6-6 with TRBJ2-7; 10 bases fit TRBD2. The CDR3 is made up of 15 amino acids. CDR1 and CDR2 (germline): MNHNY, SVGAGI (reference sequence). The J segment lost 1 base and the V segment lost 6 bases, leaving 6 bases of the junction unmatched.

The V call is TRBV5-5, the J call TRBJ1-4; D is perhaps TRBD1 (6 bases). V was clipped by 4 bases and J by 0 bases, with 13 bases between them. The V gene's germline CDR1 is SGHKS and CDR2 YYEKEE (reference sequence). The CDR3 has 16 residues. CDR3 DNA sequence: TGTGCCAGCAGCCCTGGACAGCCTACAACTAATGAAAAACTGTTTTTT. Protein product: CASSPGQPTTNEKLFF.

This clone was observed once. The chain recombines TRBV7-9 with TRBJ1-4, with D unclear. This CDR3 spans 15 amino acids. Germline V gene lookup returns CDR1 SEHNR and CDR2 FQNEAQ (reference sequence). Trimming removed 7 bases from V and 0 bases from J, with 12 bases in between. Here the CDR3 DNA reads TGTGCCAGCAACCCTACCTTGGCAACTAATGAAAAACTGTTTTTT. Encoded protein: CASNPTLATNEKLFF.

The genes are TRBV2 and TRBJ1-2; unclear D gene. Germline-derived CDR1 and CDR2 are SNHLY and FYNNEI. This CDR3 spans 12 amino acids. V dropped 8 bases and J dropped 0 bases, with 7 bases sitting between them. The CDR3 protein is CASHNANYGYTF. CDR3 nucleotide sequence: TGTGCCAGCCACAACGCTAACTATGGCTACACCTTC.

The table lists this clone with a count of one. V usage is TRBV7-9 and J usage is TRBJ2-5; 7 nucleotides match TRBD2. The germline V gene encodes CDR1 SEHNR and CDR2 FQNEAQ (reference sequence). The CDR3 has 16 residues. V was pared by 6 bases and J by 0 bases, with 10 bases of the junction left unmatched. CDR3 sequence: CASSSGSGVDQETQYF. The DNA for the CDR3 is TGTGCCAGCAGTTCGGGGAGCGGGGTAGACCAAGAGACCCAGTACTTC.

The chain couples TRBV6-5 to TRBJ2-1; a possible D gene is TRBD2 (6 bases). V gave up 4 bases and J gave up 2 bases, with 15 bases separating them. The CDR3 is made up of 16 amino acids. The V gene's germline CDR1 is MNHEY and CDR2 SVGAGI. The CDR3 DNA reads TGTGCCAGCAGTTTCTCCCCCGGGACTCCCTACAATGAGCAGTTCTTC. Encoded protein: CASSFSPGTPYNEQFF.

This clone was seen only once. The rearrangement joins TRBV7-9 to TRBJ1-5; no clear D. The CDR3 runs to 15 residues. Trimming removed 3 bases at V and 7 bases at J, with 16 bases between. The V gene's germline CDR1 is SEHNR and CDR2 FQNEAQ (reference sequence). CDR3 nucleotides: TGTGCCAGCAGCTTTTGGGAGGGAGGAGACCAGCCCCAGCATTTT. Protein: CASSFWEGGDQPQHF.

The CDR3 sequence is CAWSGGHRPQPQHF. CDR3 coding DNA: TGTGCCTGGAGTGGCGGACACCGGCCCCAGCCCCAGCATTTT. This chain connects TRBV30 to TRBJ1-5; the D gene is possibly TRBD1 (5 bases). V was shortened by 1 base and J by 7 bases, with 14 bases between the two germline ends. The CDR3 has 14 amino acids. In germline, CDR1 is GTSNPN, CDR2 SVGIG (reference sequence).

This chain links TRBV5-1 with TRBJ2-1; weak D call: TRBD2 (5 bases). Germline assignment: CDR1 SGHRS and CDR2 YFSETQ. V gave up 4 bases and J gave up 2 bases, with 13 bases separating them. The length of the CDR3 is 15 residues. The CDR3 region is CASSPAGGTYNEQFF. In DNA, the CDR3 is TGCGCCAGCAGCCCCGCCGGAGGCACCTACAATGAGCAGTTCTTC.

This clone was seen ten or more times. This rearrangement joins TRBV28 to TRBJ1-4; D perhaps matches TRBD1 (6 bases). Looked up from germline, CDR1 is MDHEN and CDR2 is SYDVKM. Trimming took 3 bases from V and 5 from J, leaving 10 bases between them. The CDR3 has 14 amino acids. CDR3 nucleotides: TGTGCCAGCAGTTTGGCTCAGGGGAATGAAAAACTGTTTTTT. The encoded protein is CASSLAQGNEKLFF.

This rearrangement joins TRBV19 to TRBJ2-2; 7 bases match TRBD1. Per germline, CDR1 LNHDA and CDR2 SQIVND (reference sequence). The CDR3 loop spans 14 amino acids. J was trimmed by 1 base and V by 9 bases; bases with no gene match: 5. CDR3 nucleotide sequence: TGTGCCAGCCTGGGACAGAGGAACACCGGGGAGCTGTTTTTT. It encodes CASLGQRNTGELFF.

This clone has a handful of counts. The chain uses TRBV4-1 and TRBJ1-2; D unclear. Germline V gene data show CDR1 as MGHRA and CDR2 as YSYEKL. This CDR3 is 15 amino acids long. V lost 1 base and J 4 bases, leaving 13 bases between the germline ends. The CDR3 nucleotides read TGCGCCAGCAGCCAAGGGGCGCAGCTGATCTATGGCTACACCTTC. Protein product: CASSQGAQLIYGYTF.

This clone was recorded many times. The DNA for the CDR3 is TGTGCCACCAGTGAGCCCGGGACAGGGGGCGAGGGTCAGCCCCAGCATTTT. Its protein is CATSEPGTGGEGQPQHF. The chain uses TRBV24-1 and TRBJ1-5; the match to TRBD1 covers 12 bases. The CDR3 runs to 17 residues. From germline, CDR1 is KGHDR and CDR2 SFDVKD. The J segment lost 6 bases and the V segment lost 4 bases, leaving 9 bases of the junction unmatched.